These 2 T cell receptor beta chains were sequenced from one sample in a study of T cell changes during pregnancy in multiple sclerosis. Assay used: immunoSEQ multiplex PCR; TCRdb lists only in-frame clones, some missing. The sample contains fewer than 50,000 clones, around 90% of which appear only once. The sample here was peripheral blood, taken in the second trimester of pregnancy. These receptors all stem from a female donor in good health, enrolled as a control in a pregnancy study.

CDR3 in DNA: TGTGCCAGCAGAGCCTCGGACAGAAACTATGGCTACACCTTC. This sequence encodes CASRASDRNYGYTF. The gene calls are TRBV6-5 and TRBJ1-2; a possible D gene is TRBD1 (6 bases). The germline V and J ends were trimmed by 6 bases and 2 bases, with 13 bases remaining between them. Germline CDR1 MNHEY, CDR2 SVGAGI. This CDR3 has 14 amino acids.

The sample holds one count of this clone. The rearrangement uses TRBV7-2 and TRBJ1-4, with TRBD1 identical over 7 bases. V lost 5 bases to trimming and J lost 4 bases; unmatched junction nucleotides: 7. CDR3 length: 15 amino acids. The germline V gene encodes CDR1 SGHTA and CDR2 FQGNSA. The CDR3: CASSREGAYNEKLFF. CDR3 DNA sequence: TGTGCCAGCAGCCGGGAGGGGGCCTATAATGAAAAACTGTTTTTT.